The present entry profiles one T cell receptor beta chain with its context. No antigen is known for it. The method was immunoSEQ multiplex PCR; TCRdb's version includes in-frame clones alone and lacks a portion of them. The sample lists about 590,000 clones; about 95% were seen once. Naivety among CD8 cells was defined by CD45RO negativity and positive CCR7 selection, thereby excluding terminally differentiated effector memory CD45RA+ cells. CDR3 size: 19 residues. Germline V gene lookup returns CDR1 SGDLS and CDR2 YYNGEE. The trim removed 3 bases at V and 1 base at J, leaving 12 bases unmatched. The sample originates from a study of shared clonotypes between healthy human individuals. Study-wide findings and caveats: Apart from blood, nothing was sampled; tissue repertoires likely differ.

The gene calls are TRBV9 and TRBJ2-6, with 8 positions matching TRBD1. The TCR sequence derives from a woman in her 30s in good health. Material for sequencing was naive CD8+ T cells sorted from blood. The CDR3 DNA reads TGTGCCAGCAGCGACGACGGGGGACAGGCCCTTTCTGGGGCCAACGTCCTGACTTTC. This codes for CASSDDGGQALSGANVLTF.